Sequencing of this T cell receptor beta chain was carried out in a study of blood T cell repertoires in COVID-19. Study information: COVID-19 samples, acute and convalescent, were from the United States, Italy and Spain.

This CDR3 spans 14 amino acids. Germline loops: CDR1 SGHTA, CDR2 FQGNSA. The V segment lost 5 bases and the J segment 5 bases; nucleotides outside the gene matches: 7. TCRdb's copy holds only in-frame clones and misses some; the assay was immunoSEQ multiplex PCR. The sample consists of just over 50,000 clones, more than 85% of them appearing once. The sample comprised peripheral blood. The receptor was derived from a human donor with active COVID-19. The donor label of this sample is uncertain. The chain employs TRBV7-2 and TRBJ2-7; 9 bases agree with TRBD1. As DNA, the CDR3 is TGTGCCAGCAGCCTGGGACAGGGTCTAAACGAGCAGTACTTC. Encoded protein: CASSLGQGLNEQYF.